This TCR beta chain is drawn from a study of blood T cell repertoires in COVID-19. At the level of the study: The United States, Italy and Spain provided the acute and convalescent COVID-19 samples.

Per the authors' pipeline: Reference gene primer amplification gave estimated nucleated cell counts. Produced via immunoSEQ multiplex PCR; TCRdb's table is partial and in-frame only. V and J calls plus clone size are reproduced from that table; the DNA served to infer D and trimming. The table includes around 31,000 clones, approximately 92% detected once. This CDR3 is 15 amino acids long. Germline CDR1 and CDR2: SGHNT and YYREEE (reference sequence). Trimming took 4 bases from V and 5 from J; bases not matched to a gene: 7. The gene calls are TRBV5-4 and TRBJ2-2; 8 positions agree with TRBD2. Sequencing input: peripheral blood. This TCR was sampled from a man at least 80 years old with acute or convalescent COVID-19. The CDR3: CASSPGTRSTGELFF. CDR3 DNA sequence: TGTGCCAGCAGCCCCGGGACTAGAAGTACCGGGGAGCTGTTTTTT.